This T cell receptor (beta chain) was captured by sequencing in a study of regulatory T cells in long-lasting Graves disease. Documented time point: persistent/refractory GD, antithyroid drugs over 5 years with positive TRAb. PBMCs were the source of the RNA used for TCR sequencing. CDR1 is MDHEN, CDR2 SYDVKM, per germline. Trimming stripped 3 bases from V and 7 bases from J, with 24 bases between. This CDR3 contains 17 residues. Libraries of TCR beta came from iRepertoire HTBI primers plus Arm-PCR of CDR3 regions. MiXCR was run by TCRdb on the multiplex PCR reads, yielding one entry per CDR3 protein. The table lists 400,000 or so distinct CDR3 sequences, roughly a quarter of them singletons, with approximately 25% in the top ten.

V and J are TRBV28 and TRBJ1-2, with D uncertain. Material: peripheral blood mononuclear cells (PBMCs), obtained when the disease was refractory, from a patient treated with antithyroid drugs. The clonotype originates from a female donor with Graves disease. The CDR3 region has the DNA TGTGCCAGCAGTTTCTCGGGAGCGCTAAGGCGAGCATCTGGCTACACCTTC. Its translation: CASSFSGALRRASGYTF.